This T cell receptor beta chain stems from a study of CD8+CD57+ T cells in acquired aplastic anemia. General observations from the study: Patients and controls were not found to differ significantly in CD8+ Simpson's diversity.

The CDR3 covers 16 residues. J was trimmed by 3 bases and V by 5 bases; bases with no gene match: 7. Per germline, CDR1 SGHVS and CDR2 FNYEAQ. Worth noting for this clonotype: The antigen is unknown.

TCR beta VDJ combinations and CDR3 sequences were profiled from genomic DNA. MiXCR, run by TCRdb on the reads, gives a single entry per CDR3 protein. The table has about 170,000 distinct CDR3 sequences, about 60% seen once. Sequenced: sorted CD4+, CD8+, or CD8+CD57+ T cells (not recorded which) from PBMCs. The chain recombines TRBV7-6 with TRBJ2-2, with 9 positions matching TRBD2. This sequence originates from a human donor in good health. The CDR3 DNA reads TGTGCCAGCAGCCCCCGGATAGCGGGAGACACCGGGGAGCTGTTTTTT. The encoded protein is CASSPRIAGDTGELFF.